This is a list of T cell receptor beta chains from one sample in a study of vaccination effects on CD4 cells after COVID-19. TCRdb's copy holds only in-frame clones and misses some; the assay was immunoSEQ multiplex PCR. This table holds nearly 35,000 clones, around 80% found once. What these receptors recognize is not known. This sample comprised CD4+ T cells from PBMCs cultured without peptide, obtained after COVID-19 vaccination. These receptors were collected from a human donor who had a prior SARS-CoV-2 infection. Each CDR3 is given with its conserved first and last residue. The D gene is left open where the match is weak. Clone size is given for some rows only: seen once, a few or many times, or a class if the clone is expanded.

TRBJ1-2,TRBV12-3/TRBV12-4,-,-,TGTGCCAACCGGGGGGGGGATGGCTACACCTTC,CANRGGDGYTF
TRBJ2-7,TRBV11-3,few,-,TGTGCCAGCAGCTCGGGACGAATCCCAACCTACGAGCAGTACTTC,CASSSGRIPTYEQYF
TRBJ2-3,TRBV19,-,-,TGTGCCAGTAGTTGGCAGGGATCAGCAGGGCCAGATACGCAGTATTTT,CASSWQGSAGPDTQYF
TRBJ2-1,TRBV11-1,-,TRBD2,TGTGCCAGCAGCTTCCGGACTAGCGGGGAGGTAGATGAGCAGTTCTTC,CASSFRTSGEVDEQFF
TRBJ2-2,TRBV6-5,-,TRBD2,TGTGCCAGCAGGGCGGGAGGGAACACCGGGGAGCTGTTTTTT,CASRAGGNTGELFF
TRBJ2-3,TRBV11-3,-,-,TGTGCCAGCAGCCCCCGACGCGGCCCAGATACGCAGTATTTT,CASSPRRGPDTQYF
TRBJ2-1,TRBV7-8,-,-,TGTGCCAGCAGCTCTCCCCCGGGACGCCAAAGGAATGAGCAGTTCTTC,CASSSPPGRQRNEQFF
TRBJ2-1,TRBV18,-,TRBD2,TGTGCCAGCTCACAACTAGCGGGCACAAATACCTACAATGAGCAGTTCTTC,CASSQLAGTNTYNEQFF
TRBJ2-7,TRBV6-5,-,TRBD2,TGTGCCAGCAGTTACCAGGGGACTAGCGGACCTTACGAGCAGTACTTC,CASSYQGTSGPYEQYF
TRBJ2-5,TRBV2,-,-,TGTGCCAGCAGTGGTTCCCTAGGGGTAGAGACCCAGTACTTC,CASSGSLGVETQYF
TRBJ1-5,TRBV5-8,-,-,TGTGCCAGCAGCTTATATGACACCTCGGGGCCCCAGCATTTT,CASSLYDTSGPQHF
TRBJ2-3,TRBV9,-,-,TGTGCCAGCAGCGAGGTGGCAGGGGCAGATACGCAGTATTTT,CASSEVAGADTQYF
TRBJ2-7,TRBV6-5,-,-,TGTGCCAGCCGCACTTCCTACGAGCAGTACTTC,CASRTSYEQYF
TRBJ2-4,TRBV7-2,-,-,TGTGCCAGCAGCTTAAGAGTTGCGGGGCGGGCCTCATGGATTCAGTACTTC,CASSLRVAGRASWIQYF
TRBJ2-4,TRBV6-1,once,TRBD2,TGTGCCAGCAGTGAACGAGGAGCGACGGGACTAGCGGGAGGAGCCAAAAACATTCAGTACTTC,CASSERGATGLAGGAKNIQYF
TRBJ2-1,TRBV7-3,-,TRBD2,TGTGCCAGCAGCTTCGATAGCGGGACCTACAATGAGCAGTTCTTC,CASSFDSGTYNEQFF
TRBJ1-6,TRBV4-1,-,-,TGCGCCAGCAGCCAAGGGGCCCGATTTAATTCACCCCTCCACTTT,CASSQGARFNSPLHF
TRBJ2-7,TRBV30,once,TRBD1,TGTGCCTGGAGTGGAACCCCGGGACAGGGAACCTCCTACGAGCAGTACTTC,CAWSGTPGQGTSYEQYF
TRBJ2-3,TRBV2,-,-,TGTGCCAGCAGTGAACAATGGGGCACAGATACGCAGTATTTT,CASSEQWGTDTQYF
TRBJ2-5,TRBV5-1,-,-,TGCGCCAGCAGCTTGATAGCGCTCCAAGAGACCCAGTACTTC,CASSLIALQETQYF
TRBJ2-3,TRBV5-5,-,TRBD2,TGTGCCAGCAGCTTAACTCGAGGACTAGCGCCCACAGATACGCAGTATTTT,CASSLTRGLAPTDTQYF
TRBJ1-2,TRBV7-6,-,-,TGTGCCAGCAGCCGCGGGACCGCTCTGGACCCTAACTATGGCTACACCTTC,CASSRGTALDPNYGYTF
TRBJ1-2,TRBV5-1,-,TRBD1,TGCGCCAGCAGCTTGACAGGGGACTATGGCTACACCTTC,CASSLTGDYGYTF
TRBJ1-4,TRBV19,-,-,TGTGCCAGTAACGGGAGGTCAAGAAATGAAAAACTGTTTTTT,CASNGRSRNEKLFF
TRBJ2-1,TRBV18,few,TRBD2,TGTGCCAGCTCACCGCTAGCGGGGGTCAGGGTGAACAATGAGCAGTTCTTC,CASSPLAGVRVNNEQFF
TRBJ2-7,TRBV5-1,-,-,TGCGCCAGCAGCGACGGACAGATCTACGAGCAGTACTTC,CASSDGQIYEQYF
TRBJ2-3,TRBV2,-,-,TGTGCCAGCAGTGAGGAGTGGGGGATTAGAACAGATACGCAGTATTTT,CASSEEWGIRTDTQYF
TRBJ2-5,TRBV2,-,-,TGTGCCAGCAGTTCGGAAGAGACCCAGTACTTC,CASSSEETQYF
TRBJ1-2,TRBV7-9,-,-,TGTGCCAGCAGCTTAGGAGCAGGGGAGAACTATGGCTACACCTTC,CASSLGAGENYGYTF
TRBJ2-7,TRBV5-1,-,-,TGCGCCAGCAGCTTGGGGCAGCCAACCTACGAGCAGTACTTC,CASSLGQPTYEQYF
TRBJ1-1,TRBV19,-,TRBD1,TGTGCCAGTAGTTCCGGGACAGGGGAGAACACTGAAGCTTTCTTT,CASSSGTGENTEAFF
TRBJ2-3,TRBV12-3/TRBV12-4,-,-,TGTGCCAGCAGCCCAGGGACTCCAGATACGCAGTATTTT,CASSPGTPDTQYF